The present TCR beta chain was sequenced within a study of cytomegalovirus exposure and HLA in healthy donors. The CDR3 is made up of 14 amino acids. Trimming cost V 6 bases and J 4 bases, with 15 bases left between them. CDR1 is MNHEY and CDR2 is SVGAGI in the germline V gene. A few counts support this clone. The PCR ran on 60 Vbeta and 13 Jbeta primers. Sequenced by immunoSEQ multiplex PCR; TCRdb stores in-frame clones only, minus some. Among 50,000 to 60,000 clones listed, 65% to 85% were seen once. V gene TRBV6-5 combines with J gene TRBJ1-1; D gene uncertain. The origin of this receptor is a man younger than 35 in good health and CMV-seronegative. The sequencing input was PBMCs. The CDR3 spells CASSTNGRSTEAFF. The DNA for the CDR3 is TGTGCCAGCAGCACTAATGGTAGGAGCACTGAAGCTTTCTTT.